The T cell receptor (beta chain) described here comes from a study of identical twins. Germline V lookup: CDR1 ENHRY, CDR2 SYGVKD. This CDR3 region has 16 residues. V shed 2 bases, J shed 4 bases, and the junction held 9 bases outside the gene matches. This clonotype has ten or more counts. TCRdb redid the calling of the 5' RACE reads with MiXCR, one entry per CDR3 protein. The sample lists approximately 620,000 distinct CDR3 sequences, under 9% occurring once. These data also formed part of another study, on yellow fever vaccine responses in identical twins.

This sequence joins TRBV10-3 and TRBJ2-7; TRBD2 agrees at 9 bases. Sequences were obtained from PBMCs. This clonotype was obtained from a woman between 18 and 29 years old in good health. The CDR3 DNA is TGTGCCATCAGTGAGCTTAGGGGAGCGGGGGGTTACGAGCAGTACTTC. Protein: CAISELRGAGGYEQYF.